Sequencing of this TCR beta chain was carried out in a study of cytomegalovirus exposure and HLA in healthy donors. Findings of the study overall: The classifier reportedly diagnosed cytomegalovirus status with high specificity and sensitivity.

V lost 4 bases to trimming and J lost 5 bases, with 9 bases between them. CDR3 length: 13 residues. The germline V gene encodes CDR1 SNHLY and CDR2 FYNNEI. On this clone: The antigen is undetermined.

The PCR ran on 60 Vbeta and 13 Jbeta primers. Assay used: immunoSEQ multiplex PCR; TCRdb lists only in-frame clones, some missing. The sample holds roughly 150,000 clones, more than 70% seen once. This receptor was obtained from a male donor in good health and CMV-seronegative. This sequence joins TRBV2 and TRBJ2-1; D perhaps matches TRBD1 (5 bases). The source material was PBMCs. Here the CDR3 reads CASSAGRDNEQFF. CDR3 DNA sequence: TGTGCCAGCAGTGCTGGCAGGGACAATGAGCAGTTCTTC.